The 29 T cell receptor beta chains below come from one sample, sequenced in a study of early T cells in non-severe SARS-CoV-2 infection. From the 5' RACE reads, TCRdb called clonotypes with MiXCR, one entry per CDR3 protein. The table records tens of thousands of distinct CDR3 sequences, 5.5% to 7.5% of them present only once. The specimen comprised whole blood, sampled at baseline. The receptors were sampled from an adult who was a healthcare worker with PCR-confirmed SARS-CoV-2 infection or an uninfected control (not recorded which).

This clonotype was observed at least ten times. The chain has TRBV28 and TRBJ1-1; maybe TRBD1 (5 bases). Germline CDR1 is MDHEN and CDR2 is SYDVKM. Trimming took 5 bases from V and 4 from J, leaving 26 bases between them. The CDR3 is made up of 18 amino acids. The CDR3 DNA reads as TGTGCCAGCAGTCAAGGATTATCCAGGGTCGGCCTACTCACTGAAGCTTTCTTT. Amino acid sequence: CASSQGLSRVGLLTEAFF.

This clonotype was counted many times. This chain uses TRBV10-3 with TRBJ2-7, with unresolved D. This CDR3 is built from 13 residues. The V end was cut by 0 bases, the J end by 2 bases, with 5 bases between. CDR1 and CDR2 from the germline V gene are ENHRY and SYGVKD. The CDR3 DNA follows: TGTGCCATCAGTGAGTCGGAACCCTACGAGCAGTACTTC. This gives the protein CAISESEPYEQYF.

The CDR3 nucleotides read TGTGCCAGCAGGGGGGCAGGTGCGGGGCTAAACCAAGAGACCCAGTACTTC. Translating it yields CASRGAGAGLNQETQYF. The chain has TRBV5-4 and TRBJ2-5; D may match TRBD1 or TRBD2 (6 bases each). The germline gives CDR1 SGHNT, CDR2 YYREEE (reference sequence). The CDR3 spans 17 residues. The V and J ends lost 5 bases and 0 bases respectively, with 20 bases between them. Full variable domain (missing parts from reference TRBV5-4 and TRBJ2-5): ETGVTQSPTHLIKTRGQQVTLRCSSQSGHNTVSWYQQALGQGPQFIFQYYREEENGRGNFPPRFSGLQFPNYSSELNVNALELDDSALYLCASRGAGAGLNQETQYFGPGTRLLVL.

This clonotype was detected ten times or more. V gene TRBV6-5 combines with J gene TRBJ1-2; D not certain. V was cut by 7 bases and J by 0 bases, with 9 bases left in between. The CDR3 has 13 residues. CDR1 MNHEY and CDR2 SVGAGI come from the germline V gene. The CDR3: CASKGITNYGYTF. In DNA, the CDR3 is TGTGCCAGCAAAGGCATCACTAACTATGGCTACACCTTC.

This clonotype has at least ten counts. V is TRBV20-1 and J is TRBJ2-7; TRBD1 matches at 10 bases. Germline CDR1 is DFQATT and CDR2 is SNEGSKA (reference sequence). The CDR3 extends over 14 amino acids. V gave up 7 bases and J gave up 3 bases; unmatched junction bases: 9. As DNA, the CDR3 is TGCAGTGTGTACGAGACAGGGGGCATCTACGAGCAGTACTTC. As protein: CSVYETGGIYEQYF.

The table lists this clonotype with many counts. The chain links TRBV7-6 to TRBJ2-2; D perhaps matches TRBD1 (6 bases). Germline CDR1 is SGHVS and CDR2 is FNYEAQ. Trimming left V 8 bases short and J 7 bases short, with 23 bases between. This CDR3 region has 16 residues. CDR3: CASSQGLAESGGELFF. CDR3 DNA: TGTGCCAGCTCCCAGGGGCTAGCTGAGTCCGGCGGGGAGCTGTTTTTT.

This clonotype was seen repeatedly, ten times or more. This chain uses TRBV20-1 with TRBJ2-1; 7 nucleotides match TRBD2. The V segment lost 4 bases and the J segment 4 bases; nucleotides outside the gene matches: 4. The germline V gene encodes CDR1 DFQATT and CDR2 SNEGSKA (reference sequence). This CDR3 is built from 13 residues. The CDR3 DNA is TGCAGTGCTATATTAGCGGGTTACAATGAGCAGTTCTTC. Translation gives CSAILAGYNEQFF.

CDR3 in DNA: TGTGCCAGCACCATAGGACTAGCGGGAGCCGATGAGCAGTTCTTC. This sequence encodes CASTIGLAGADEQFF. The chain carries TRBV9 and TRBJ2-1; 13 bases line up with TRBD2. The V gene end was trimmed by 6 bases and the J gene end by 8 bases; junction bases not matched to a gene: 8. This CDR3 has 15 residues. Germline V gives CDR1 SGDLS, CDR2 YYNGEE.

V gene TRBV6-5 combines with J gene TRBJ1-4, with TRBD1 matching 7 bases. After removal of 10 bases from V and 10 bases from J, the junction contained 3 bases not matched to a gene. This CDR3 region has 10 residues. CDR1 is MNHEY, CDR2 SVGAGI, per germline. CDR3 DNA sequence: TGTGCCACCCCAGGGGGAAAACTGTTTTTT. Protein sequence: CATPGGKLFF.

This clonotype occurred many times. This sequence joins TRBV7-2 and TRBJ1-2, with unresolved D. The CDR3 runs to 15 residues. Germline V gives CDR1 SGHTA, CDR2 FQGNSA. V was shortened by 1 base and J by 2 bases, with 11 bases between the two germline ends. CDR3 in amino acids: CASSLGAGTNYGYTF. CDR3 coding DNA: TGTGCCAGCAGCTTAGGGGCGGGAACGAACTATGGCTACACCTTC.

This clonotype was picked up a small number of times. This chain connects TRBV11-2 to TRBJ1-2; D is perhaps TRBD1 (6 bases). The CDR3 contains 16 residues. Germline-derived CDR1 and CDR2 are SGHAT and FQNNGV. V was trimmed by 0 bases and J by 8 bases, leaving 19 bases between them. DNA for the CDR3: TGTGCCAGCAGCTTAGATAGGCCTTCAGGGGCGCGAGGCTACACCTTC. This sequence encodes CASSLDRPSGARGYTF.

This clonotype was found many times. This chain connects TRBV6-6 to TRBJ1-5; D is perhaps TRBD1 (5 bases). The CDR3 consists of 14 residues. The germline V gene has CDR1 MNHNY and CDR2 SVGAGI (reference sequence). V was cut by 6 bases and J by 5 bases, with 14 bases left in between. For the CDR3, the DNA is TGTGCCAGCAGGACTCTTTCGGGGGATCAGCCCCAGCATTTT. This sequence encodes CASRTLSGDQPQHF.

This clonotype has at least ten counts. V and J are TRBV29-1 and TRBJ2-2; 7 bases are a match to TRBD1. The CDR3 covers 14 residues. Germline lookup yields CDR1 SQVTM and CDR2 ANQGSEA. V shed 7 bases and J 2 bases; nucleotides not matched to a gene: 7. The DNA for the CDR3 is TGCAGCGCCGAGACAGGGAGAAACACCGGGGAGCTGTTTTTT. This translates into CSAETGRNTGELFF.

The sample holds many counts of this clonotype. This chain connects TRBV4-1 to TRBJ1-4; D gene ambiguous. The CDR3 sequence is 12 residues long. V lost 7 bases and J 8 bases, leaving 11 bases between the germline ends. Germline V gene lookup returns CDR1 MGHRA and CDR2 YSYEKL. The CDR3 region is CASTPDFEKLFF. Written as DNA, the CDR3 is TGCGCCAGCACACCAGATTTCGAAAAACTGTTTTTT.

The chain employs TRBV2 and TRBJ1-5; D ambiguous. The CDR3 loop spans 13 amino acids. V was cut by 4 bases and J by 7 bases, with 11 bases left in between. Germline V CDR1 and CDR2: SNHLY, FYNNEI. For the CDR3, the DNA is TGTGCCAGCAGTGTAATCGAGGGCCAGCCCCAGCATTTT. Protein product: CASSVIEGQPQHF.

There are many counts of this clonotype. The chain combines TRBV14 with TRBJ2-1, with 8 bases lining up with TRBD2. Germline CDR1 and CDR2: SGHDN and FVKESK. There are 17 residues in the CDR3. V shed 1 base and J 9 bases; nucleotides not matched to a gene: 14. The CDR3 region has the DNA TGTGCCAGCAGCCAAGTGGGTACGGGGGGGCCCTTGAGTGAGCAGTTCTTC. It is translated as CASSQVGTGGPLSEQFF.

This clonotype was picked up a small number of times. The chain employs TRBV4-3 and TRBJ2-3; D unresolved. V shed 0 bases and J shed 0 bases, with 4 bases lying between them. The CDR3 runs to 14 residues. Per germline, CDR1 LGHNA and CDR2 YSLEER. CDR3 nucleotide sequence: TGCGCCAGCAGCCAAGATCTCAGCACAGATACGCAGTATTTT. It codes for CASSQDLSTDTQYF.

This clonotype has at least ten counts. This chain joins TRBV6-5 and TRBJ2-3; 8 bases agree with TRBD2. This CDR3 is built from 16 residues. Trimming removed 5 bases from V and 1 base from J; junction bases left unmatched: 8. Germline loops: CDR1 MNHEY, CDR2 SVGAGI. The CDR3: CASSAPGTRGTDTQYF. The CDR3 region has the DNA TGTGCCAGCAGTGCTCCCGGGACTAGAGGCACAGATACGCAGTATTTT.

This clonotype was recorded many times. The J gene is TRBJ1-1, the V gene TRBV2; D remains ambiguous. Trimming left V 3 bases short and J 1 base short, with 6 bases between. This CDR3 has 13 amino acids. Germline V gene data show CDR1 as SNHLY and CDR2 as FYNNEI. CDR3 sequence: CASSDQRNTEAFF. In DNA, the CDR3 is TGTGCCAGCAGTGATCAGAGGAACACTGAAGCTTTCTTT.

The V gene is TRBV9, the J gene TRBJ2-5; tentatively, D is TRBD2 (6 bases). CDR3 length: 15 residues. Trimming cost V 0 bases and J 3 bases, with 12 bases left between them. From germline, CDR1 is SGDLS and CDR2 YYNGEE. This CDR3 is CASSVEGGGEETQYF. The CDR3 nucleotides read TGTGCCAGCAGCGTAGAAGGAGGCGGGGAAGAGACCCAGTACTTC. The whole variable domain, remainder taken from reference TRBV9 and TRBJ2-5, is DSGVTQTPKHLITATGQRVTLRCSPRSGDLSVYWYQQSLDQGLQFLIQYYNGEERAKGNILERFSAQQFPDLHSELNLSSLELGDSALYFCASSVEGGGEETQYFGPGTRLLVL.

This clonotype was counted a few times. The rearrangement links TRBV4-3 to TRBJ2-7; 10 bases fit TRBD1. The CDR3 has 15 amino acids. Germline values: CDR1 LGHNA, CDR2 YSLEER. Losses at the gene ends were 3 bases for V and 2 bases for J; bases not matched to a gene: 4. The CDR3, as DNA: TGCGCCAGCAGCCATCAAGGACAGGGGGCCTACGAGCAGTACTTC. Translated: CASSHQGQGAYEQYF.

This clonotype was detected only a few times. The rearrangement links TRBV7-2 to TRBJ2-1, with 8 bases fitting TRBD2. The CDR3 is 16 residues long. The trim removed 6 bases at V and 9 bases at J, leaving 16 bases unmatched. Germline CDR1 reads SGHTA; CDR2 reads FQGNSA. CDR3 nucleotide sequence: TGTGCCAGCAGGCCCACATCCGGGACTAGTAACGGTGAGCAGTTCTTC. Protein sequence: CASRPTSGTSNGEQFF.

The chain carries TRBV27 and TRBJ2-3; weak D call: TRBD2 (6 bases). The CDR3 consists of 16 residues. Germline V lookup: CDR1 MNHEY, CDR2 SMNVEV (reference sequence). V shed 1 base and J shed 6 bases, with 17 bases lying between them. CDR3 sequence: CASSLWAGITGDTQYF. The CDR3, as DNA: TGTGCCAGCAGTTTATGGGCGGGAATAACCGGGGATACGCAGTATTTT.

This chain joins TRBV3-1 and TRBJ1-5, with 7 positions matching TRBD1. CDR1 is LGHDT, CDR2 YNNKEL, per germline (reference sequence). V trimming: 4 bases; J trimming: 7 bases; junction bases outside the gene matches: 1. This CDR3 is 12 amino acids long. DNA for the CDR3: TGTGCCAGCAGCCGACAGGGACAGCCCCAGCATTTT. It translates to CASSRQGQPQHF.

This clonotype was counted only a few times. This rearrangement joins TRBV21-1 to TRBJ1-5. TRBV21-1 is reported as a pseudogene. This CDR3 comprises 12 residues. The CDR3 nucleotides are TGTGCCAGCAGCTCTATTCGTCAGCCCCAGCATTTT. It codes for CASSSIRQPQHF.

This clonotype was seen at least ten times. V and J are TRBV11-2 and TRBJ2-7; 8 positions agree with TRBD2. The CDR3 extends over 15 amino acids. The germline V gene has CDR1 SGHAT and CDR2 FQNNGV. V lost 0 bases, J lost 3 bases, and 4 bases stayed unmatched. The DNA of the CDR3 is TGTGCCAGCAGCTTAGAAGCGGGAGACCACTACGAGCAGTACTTC. It specifies CASSLEAGDHYEQYF.

This clonotype was detected a few times. The genes are TRBV12-3 or TRBV12-4 and TRBJ1-2, with D perhaps matching TRBD1 (6 bases). Trimming stripped 6 bases from V and 4 bases from J, with 12 bases between. The CDR3 has 13 amino acids. CDR3 sequence: CASREGTLYGYTF. The CDR3 DNA is TGTGCCAGCAGGGAGGGGACACTCTATGGCTACACCTTC.

Ten or more counts support this clonotype. The chain couples TRBV7-6 to TRBJ2-5, with TRBD1 as a possible D gene (5 bases). The CDR3 runs 15 residues. Looked up from germline, CDR1 is SGHVS and CDR2 is FNYEAQ. The V gene lost 5 bases and the J gene lost 5 bases, with 18 bases spanning the gap. CDR3 in DNA: TGTGCCAGCAGCACCTCAGGGATGGATTGGGAGACCCAGTACTTC. Protein: CASSTSGMDWETQYF.

There are many counts of this clonotype. The J gene is TRBJ2-4, the V gene TRBV20-1, with 8 bases fitting TRBD2. The CDR3 is 17 residues long. CDR1 DFQATT and CDR2 SNEGSKA come from the germline V gene (reference sequence). With 0 bases clipped from V and 6 bases from J, the junction kept 13 bases outside the gene matches. The CDR3 bases are TGCAGTGCTAGAGATTTGAGGCCTAGCGGGTGGATAAACATTCAGTACTTC. It yields the protein CSARDLRPSGWINIQYF.